Below, 30 T cell receptor beta chains from the same sample are listed, as sequenced in a study of blood T cells in healthy people across ages. Alongside a J-beta primer mix, a sample-barcoded 5' primer served in a second PCR lasting roughly 7 to 12 cycles. TCRdb processed the 5' RACE reads anew with MiXCR; each CDR3 protein has one entry. The sample contains around 870,000 distinct CDR3 sequences, about 30% of which appear only once. The sequencing input was blood. The receptors were sampled from a woman at least 80 years old in good health.

Ten or more counts support this clonotype. The chain recombines TRBV29-1 with TRBJ2-7; weak D call: TRBD1 (5 bases). CDR1 is SQVTM, CDR2 ANQGSEA, per germline. The CDR3 consists of 12 residues. The V and J ends lost 6 bases and 5 bases respectively, with 14 bases between them. For the CDR3, the DNA is TGCAGCGTGAGACCGACAGTCGACGAGCAGTACTTC. Its translation is CSVRPTVDEQYF.

This clonotype was detected only a few times. The chain combines TRBV7-9 with TRBJ1-6, with no clear D. This CDR3 region has 14 residues. V lost 1 base, J lost 10 bases, and 11 bases lay in between. In germline, CDR1 is SEHNR, CDR2 FQNEAQ (reference sequence). CDR3: CASSLDSLSSPLHF. The DNA for the CDR3 is TGTGCCAGCAGCTTAGATAGCCTTAGCTCACCCCTCCACTTT.

V gene TRBV7-2 combines with J gene TRBJ2-5, with D unresolved. V shed 5 bases and J shed 7 bases, with 14 bases lying between them. CDR3 length: 13 amino acids. CDR1 and CDR2 (germline): SGHTA, FQGNSA. The CDR3 region is CASSPQPRRTQYF. The CDR3 DNA reads as TGTGCCAGCAGCCCACAACCCAGGCGGACCCAGTACTTC.

This clonotype was observed at least ten times. J is TRBJ2-7 and V is TRBV7-2; D remains unclear. Germline V CDR1 and CDR2: SGHTA, FQGNSA. The CDR3 runs to 14 residues. V lost 0 bases and J lost 3, with 9 bases in between. CDR3 in amino acids: CASSLAHSLYEQYF. Written as DNA, the CDR3 is TGTGCCAGCAGCTTAGCTCATTCCCTCTACGAGCAGTACTTC.

Points on this clonotype: This may come from a read error, since a much larger clone is one base off. CDR3 coding DNA: TGTGCCAGCAGGGGGTCGTACCAAGAGACCCAGTACTTC. Translating it yields CASRGSYQETQYF. The chain uses TRBV6-5 and TRBJ2-5, with no clear D. This CDR3 region has 13 residues. The germline V and J ends were trimmed by 6 bases and 0 bases, with 8 bases remaining between them. From germline, CDR1 is MNHEY and CDR2 SVGAGI.

The table lists this clonotype with many counts. The rearrangement links TRBV5-1 to TRBJ2-2; D is unresolved. The CDR3 sequence is 11 residues long. Per germline, CDR1 SGHRS and CDR2 YFSETQ. The V end was cut by 4 bases, the J end by 4 bases, with 2 bases between. The CDR3 reads CASSGTGELFF. CDR3 coding DNA: TGCGCCAGCAGCGGCACCGGGGAGCTGTTTTTT.

This clonotype was counted between two and nine times. This chain uses TRBV6-5 with TRBJ1-6; TRBD1 matches 7 bases. With 4 bases clipped from V and 9 bases from J, the junction kept 9 bases outside the gene matches. Germline assignment: CDR1 MNHEY and CDR2 SVGAGI. The CDR3 spans 15 residues. The CDR3 DNA is TGTGCCAGCAGTTTTGGGACAGACATTGGTTCACCCCTCCACTTT. It encodes CASSFGTDIGSPLHF.

A few counts support this clonotype. This chain links TRBV12-3 or TRBV12-4 with TRBJ2-2, with 12 bases that match TRBD1. There are 15 residues in the CDR3. Germline trimming cut 6 bases from V and 3 bases from J; bases unmatched to any gene: 2. The CDR3 DNA reads as TGTGCCAGCAGGGGACAGGGGGCCCACACCGGGGAGCTGTTTTTT. It translates to CASRGQGAHTGELFF.

This clonotype was seen repeatedly, ten times or more. The chain uses TRBV7-9 and TRBJ2-1, with TRBD1 matching 9 bases. Germline V lookup: CDR1 SEHNR, CDR2 FQNEAQ (reference sequence). J gave up 12 bases and V 8 bases, and 8 bases lay outside the gene matches. The CDR3 sequence is 12 residues long. This chain's CDR3 is CASGDRGTRQFF. The DNA for the CDR3 is TGTGCCAGCGGAGACAGGGGGACGCGGCAGTTCTTC. Full variable domain (outside the CDR3, taken from reference TRBV7-9 and TRBJ2-1): DTGVSQNPRHKITKRGQNVTFRCDPISEHNRLYWYRQTLGQGPEFLTYFQNEAQLEKSRLLSDRFSAERPKGSFSTLEIQRTEQGDSAMYLCASGDRGTRQFFGPGTRLTVL.

The chain joins TRBV18 to TRBJ1-2; 9 nucleotides align to TRBD1. V was clipped by 4 bases and J by 6 bases; unmatched bases: 18. CDR1 is KGHSH and CDR2 is LQKENI in the germline V gene. This CDR3 has 18 amino acids. The CDR3 coding sequence is TGTGCCAGCTCACAGTCGTTACTCCGGGACAGGGTCGACCATGGCTACACCTTC. Protein sequence: CASSQSLLRDRVDHGYTF.

A word on this clonotype: A read error may be the cause here, since a much bigger clone is one base away. The DNA of the CDR3 is TGTGCCAGCAGCAAAACCGGCGGACAGGAAACAGATGCGCAGTATTTT. Protein product: CASSKTGGQETDAQYF. The chain carries TRBV9 and TRBJ2-3, with TRBD1 matching 7 bases. This CDR3 is built from 16 residues. Germline V gene lookup returns CDR1 SGDLS and CDR2 YYNGEE.

The CDR3: CSVGRGSLLLQETQYF. The CDR3 nucleotides read TGCAGTGTTGGCAGGGGGAGCTTGCTCCTCCAAGAGACCCAGTACTTC. The rearrangement links TRBV20-1 to TRBJ2-5, with 7 bases matching TRBD1. J was trimmed by 1 base and V by 7 bases; bases with no gene match: 15. The CDR3 runs 16 residues. Germline assignment: CDR1 DFQATT and CDR2 SNEGSKA (reference sequence).

This clonotype has only one observation. One base away lies a much larger clone, so this may be a sequencing read error. The chain employs TRBV2 and TRBJ2-1, with 7 bases that match TRBD1. The end of the DNA fits TRBJ2-7 better, so the J call may be wrong. Germline-derived CDR1 and CDR2 are SNHLY and FYNNEI. This CDR3 has 13 amino acids. CDR3 nucleotides: TGTGCCAGCATGGGACAGTCCTACAATGAGCAGTACTTC. This codes for CASMGQSYNEQYF.

V and J are TRBV12-3 or TRBV12-4 and TRBJ2-5; D might be TRBD1 or TRBD2, each matching 6 bases. The CDR3 consists of 16 residues. V gave up 3 bases and J gave up 5 bases, with 19 bases separating them. The CDR3 loop is CASSLRIGGGQETQYF. DNA for the CDR3: TGTGCCAGCAGTTTGAGAATAGGAGGGGGTCAGGAGACCCAGTACTTC.

In its sample, this clonotype was seen many times. The chain has TRBV7-2 and TRBJ2-5; 7 bases agree with TRBD2. Germline lookup yields CDR1 SGHTA and CDR2 FQGNSA. J lost 1 base, V lost 7 bases, and 9 bases had no gene match. The CDR3 is made up of 15 amino acids. DNA for the CDR3: TGTGCCAGCACTCCTACCGGGGGGATCCAAGAGACCCAGTACTTC. Amino acid sequence: CASTPTGGIQETQYF.

This rearrangement joins TRBV28 to TRBJ1-5; the D gene is possibly TRBD1 (6 bases). The CDR3 is 16 amino acids. Germline loops: CDR1 MDHEN, CDR2 SYDVKM. Deletions cut 1 base from V and 3 bases from J, with 13 bases between. DNA for the CDR3: TGTGCCAGCAGTTTATACTTGACAGGTATCAATCAGCCCCAGCATTTT. Translation: CASSLYLTGINQPQHF.

As regards this clonotype: A read error is possible here, since a much larger clone lies one base away. The rearrangement joins TRBV28 to TRBJ2-5; the D gene could be TRBD1 or TRBD2 (6 bases each). The CDR3 runs 15 residues. Germline V CDR1 and CDR2: MDHEN, SYDVKM. V shed 5 bases and J shed 4 bases, with 17 bases lying between them. The CDR3 region has the DNA TGTGCCAGCAGTAGCTGGGGGGCTGATCGAGAGACCCAGTACTTC. Encoded protein: CASSSWGADRETQYF.

A few counts support this clonotype. The J gene is TRBJ2-7, the V gene TRBV20-1; TRBD2 matches at 12 bases. Germline CDR1 DFQATT, CDR2 SNEGSKA (reference sequence). The ends lost 5 bases at V and 3 bases at J; junction bases unmatched: 23. The CDR3 length is 20 residues. The DNA for the CDR3 is TGCAGTGCTTGGCCCCCCGAACTAGCGGGGGGTCTAGAAACTTGCTACGAGCAGTACTTC. Translating gives CSAWPPELAGGLETCYEQYF.

The rearrangement uses TRBV20-1 and TRBJ1-5; a weak D match, TRBD1 (5 bases). The V and J ends lost 1 base and 3 bases respectively, with 10 bases between them. CDR1 and CDR2 from the germline V gene are DFQATT and SNEGSKA (reference sequence). The length of the CDR3 is 14 residues. CDR3 in amino acids: CSARVGGVNQPQHF. The CDR3, as DNA: TGCAGTGCTAGAGTCGGAGGGGTCAATCAGCCCCAGCATTTT.

A few counts support this clonotype. The V and J genes are TRBV7-2 and TRBJ1-2; 12 bases fit TRBD1. The V segment lost 0 bases and the J segment 8 bases; nucleotides outside the gene matches: 7. Germline CDR1 reads SGHTA; CDR2 reads FQGNSA. The CDR3 runs 16 residues. This CDR3 reads CASSLAQGGQGAGYTF. In nucleotides, the CDR3 is TGTGCCAGCAGCTTAGCGCAGGGGGGACAGGGGGCCGGCTACACCTTC.

This clonotype has at least ten counts. With a much larger clone just one base away, this may be a read error. The rearrangement uses TRBV4-1 and TRBJ2-5; no clear D. The germline V gene encodes CDR1 MGHRA and CDR2 YSYEKL. V was pared by 1 base and J by 11 bases, with 17 bases between. The CDR3 has 14 amino acids. CDR3 DNA: TGCGCCAGCAGCCAAGTGTATTCCAACAATGAGCAGTACTTC. Protein sequence: CASSQVYSNNEQYF.

Many counts were recorded for this clonotype. The chain combines TRBV7-9 with TRBJ1-2; D gene unclear. Germline V gives CDR1 SEHNR, CDR2 FQNEAQ (reference sequence). This CDR3 contains 14 residues. The ends were cut back, 4 bases at V and 7 bases at J, with 16 bases in the middle. In DNA, the CDR3 is TGTGCCAGCAGCTCCAACATCCTGGCGGGTGGCTACACCTTC. This encodes CASSSNILAGGYTF.

The genes are TRBV19 and TRBJ2-5, with D possibly matching TRBD1 (6 bases). The germline V and J ends were trimmed by 11 bases and 5 bases, with 18 bases remaining between them. Germline values: CDR1 LNHDA, CDR2 SQIVND (reference sequence). The CDR3 consists of 13 residues. The DNA for the CDR3 is TGTGCCCTGAGAAACAGGGATGGGGAGACCCAGTACTTC. This codes for CALRNRDGETQYF.

The sample holds many counts of this clonotype. The chain employs TRBV18 and TRBJ2-7; the match to TRBD2 covers 9 bases. Trimming took 5 bases from V and 4 from J; bases not matched to a gene: 9. Germline CDR1 reads KGHSH; CDR2 reads LQKENI. The CDR3 is made up of 15 amino acids. The CDR3 reads CASSYSRTSDYEQYF. The CDR3, as DNA: TGTGCCAGCTCATACTCAAGGACTAGCGATTACGAGCAGTACTTC.

This clonotype was picked up many times. This sequence joins TRBV6-2 or TRBV6-3 and TRBJ2-7; D is undetermined. Trimming took off 6 bases at V and 0 bases at J, with 12 bases between the two ends. This CDR3 has 14 amino acids. Germline CDR1 and CDR2: MNHEY and SVGEGT. CDR3 in DNA: TGTGCCAGCAGCCGCCCCATGAGCTCCTACGAGCAGTACTTC. Protein sequence: CASSRPMSSYEQYF.

This clonotype has a count of ten or more. The chain is built from TRBV27 and TRBJ2-7; the D gene is possibly TRBD1 (6 bases). This CDR3 is built from 15 residues. From germline, CDR1 is MNHEY and CDR2 SMNVEV (reference sequence). Trimming left V 6 bases short and J 5 bases short, with 20 bases between. The CDR3 region is CASRGRGWPQDEQYF. As DNA, the CDR3 is TGTGCCAGCAGGGGCAGGGGATGGCCCCAGGACGAGCAGTACTTC.

CDR3 in amino acids: CASSTNGQDYEQYF. In nucleotides, the CDR3 is TGTGCCAGCAGTACAAACGGACAGGACTACGAGCAGTACTTC. The chain joins TRBV6-2 or TRBV6-3 to TRBJ2-5; 7 nucleotides match TRBD1. Matching the DNA end better, TRBJ2-7 makes the J call doubtful. The germline CDR1 and CDR2 sequences are MNHEY and SVGEGT. CDR3 length: 14 amino acids.

For this clonotype: This may be a read error, as it is one base from a much larger clone. The conserved phenylalanine or tryptophan normally closing the CDR3 is absent here, so this likely arose from a read error. This chain joins TRBV20-1 and TRBJ2-7; possibly TRBD2 for D (5 bases). The J call could be wrong; TRBJ2-5 is a better fit for the DNA end. CDR1 is DFQATT, CDR2 SNEGSKA, per germline (reference sequence). The CDR3 extends over 14 amino acids. The CDR3 DNA is TGCAGTGCTAGAGGAGGGAGCCGGGGAGAGACCCAGTACTGC. It encodes CSARGGSRGETQYC.

Comment on this clonotype: This may be a read error: a much more frequent sequence differs by one nucleotide. The chain carries TRBV6-5 and TRBJ2-5; 7 bases are shared with TRBD2. The CDR3 contains 14 residues. Germline V CDR1 and CDR2: MNHEY, SVGAGI. The CDR3 here is CASGYREEQETQYF. CDR3 in DNA: TGTGCCAGCGGTTACCGGGAGGAACAAGAGACCCAGTACTTC.

The genes are TRBV20-1 and TRBJ2-5; D remains ambiguous. Germline-derived CDR1 and CDR2 are DFQATT and SNEGSKA (reference sequence). V lost 1 base to trimming and J lost 0 bases, with 6 bases between them. The CDR3 has 13 amino acids. The CDR3: CSARAEYQETQYF. CDR3 DNA sequence: TGCAGTGCTAGAGCGGAGTACCAAGAGACCCAGTACTTC.